This T cell receptor (beta chain) was documented in a study of neoadjuvant anti-PD-1 for oral cavity cancer. The data were produced by immunoSEQ multiplex PCR, yet TCRdb's version contains in-frame clones alone and is incomplete. The sample carries around 15,000 clones, nearly 70% recorded once. This TCR derives from a person between 40 and 79 years old with oral cavity squamous cell carcinoma. This sample comprised PBMCs, obtained before nivolumab (anti-PD-1) treatment.

CDR3 region: CASRPDATNEKLFF. The CDR3 DNA sequence: TGTGCCAGCAGACCAGATGCAACTAATGAAAAACTGTTTTTT. V and J are TRBV6-1 and TRBJ1-4; D is ambiguous. The CDR3 runs to 14 residues. Per the germline V gene, CDR1 is MNHNS and CDR2 is SASEGT. V was pared by 6 bases and J by 0 bases, with 8 bases between.